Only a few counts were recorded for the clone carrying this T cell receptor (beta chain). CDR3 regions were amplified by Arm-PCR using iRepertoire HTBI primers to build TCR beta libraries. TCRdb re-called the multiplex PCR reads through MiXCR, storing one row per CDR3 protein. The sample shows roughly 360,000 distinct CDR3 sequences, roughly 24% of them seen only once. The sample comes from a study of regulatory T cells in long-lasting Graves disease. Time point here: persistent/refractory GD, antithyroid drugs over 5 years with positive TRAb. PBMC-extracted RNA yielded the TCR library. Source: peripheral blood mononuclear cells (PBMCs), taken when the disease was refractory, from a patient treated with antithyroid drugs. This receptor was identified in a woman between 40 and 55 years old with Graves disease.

The CDR3 DNA follows: TGTGCCAGCAGTAAAGGGACAGGGGTCGGTAGCGGGAGAACCGGGGAGCTGTTTTTT. This codes for CASSKGTGVGSGRTGELFF. The rearrangement uses TRBV27 and TRBJ2-2, with a possible D match to TRBD1 (10 bases). The CDR3 has 19 residues. Trimming left V 5 bases short and J 5 bases short, with 27 bases between. From germline, CDR1 is MNHEY and CDR2 SMNVEV (reference sequence).